A single sample is the source of the 8 T cell receptor beta chains below, sequenced in a study of early T cells in non-severe SARS-CoV-2 infection. A single record per CDR3 protein comes from TCRdb applying MiXCR to the 5' RACE reads. The top ten clones hold about 3.1% of a sample with more than 40,000 distinct CDR3 sequences, approximately 4% of them seen once. Sequenced: whole blood. These receptors all stem from an adult who was a healthcare worker with PCR-confirmed SARS-CoV-2 infection or an uninfected control (not recorded which).

The chain is built from TRBV7-9 and TRBJ1-6; 7 nucleotides match TRBD1. Germline values: CDR1 SEHNR, CDR2 FQNEAQ (reference sequence). The CDR3 runs to 17 residues. V lost 5 bases to trimming and J lost 8 bases; unmatched junction nucleotides: 15. The CDR3 bases are TGTGCCAGCAGCCCGCACCCGGGACAGCTAGGAGATTCACCCCTCCACTTT. Protein: CASSPHPGQLGDSPLHF.

This clonotype occurred many times. The chain employs TRBV12-3 or TRBV12-4 and TRBJ2-1; 8 bases map to TRBD2. V was clipped by 5 bases and J by 7 bases; unmatched bases: 10. The CDR3 is made up of 15 amino acids. This chain's CDR3 is CASSPLAASRNEQFF. For the CDR3, the DNA is TGTGCCAGCAGTCCACTAGCGGCCTCTAGGAATGAGCAGTTCTTC.

The chain employs TRBV5-1 and TRBJ2-2, with D possibly matching TRBD2 (5 bases). The CDR3 sequence is 14 residues long. Deletions cut 5 bases from V and 9 bases from J, with 17 bases between. Germline values: CDR1 SGHRS, CDR2 YFSETQ. The CDR3 sequence is CASRSDRGSWELFF. DNA of the CDR3: TGCGCCAGCAGGTCTGACCGGGGAAGCTGGGAGCTGTTTTTT. Drawing the rest from reference TRBV5-1 and TRBJ2-2, the complete variable domain is KAGVTQTPRYLIKTRGQQVTLSCSPISGHRSVSWYQQTPGQGLQFLFEYFSETQRNKGNFPGRFSGRQFSNSRSEMNVSTLELGDSALYLCASRSDRGSWELFFGEGSRLTVL.

This clonotype occurred a few times. CDR3 residues: CASSWGTVNTGELFF. The CDR3 DNA reads TGTGCCAGCAGTTGGGGGACAGTGAACACCGGGGAGCTGTTTTTT. This chain connects TRBV12-3 or TRBV12-4 to TRBJ2-2, with TRBD1 identical over 7 bases. V gave up 4 bases and J gave up 1 base; unmatched junction bases: 3. This CDR3 has 15 amino acids.

This clonotype was observed at least ten times. The chain has TRBV6-2 or TRBV6-3 and TRBJ1-5, with D perhaps matching TRBD1 (5 bases). With 6 bases removed from V and 8 bases from J, the gap between germline ends came to 17 bases. The CDR3 consists of 14 residues. Germline CDR1 and CDR2: MNHEY and SVGEGT. This chain's CDR3 is CASRDRGTLKPQHF. The CDR3 bases are TGTGCCAGCAGGGACCGCGGGACGTTGAAGCCCCAGCATTTT.

The chain has TRBV27 and TRBJ2-3, with D perhaps TRBD2 (6 bases). Trimming removed 4 bases at V and 0 bases at J, with 20 bases between. CDR3 length equals 18 residues. The germline V gene encodes CDR1 MNHEY and CDR2 SMNVEV (reference sequence). As DNA, the CDR3 is TGTGCCAGCAGTTCGACCGTGGGACTTTCCCCTAGCACAGATACGCAGTATTTT. Translating it yields CASSSTVGLSPSTDTQYF.

In this sample, this clonotype turned up many times. V is TRBV6-1 and J is TRBJ2-1; D gene unclear. Trimming removed 6 bases at V and 6 bases at J, with 15 bases between. This CDR3 spans 14 amino acids. Germline values: CDR1 MNHNS, CDR2 SASEGT. In nucleotides, the CDR3 is TGTGCCAGCAGGACGACCTTCGGCGGCAATGAGCAGTTCTTC. Its protein product is CASRTTFGGNEQFF.

The table lists this clonotype with many counts. The chain combines TRBV10-1 with TRBJ2-1, with TRBD2 matching 7 bases. V trimming: 0 bases; J trimming: 4 bases; junction bases outside the gene matches: 3. Germline V lookup: CDR1 WNHNN, CDR2 SYGVQD (reference sequence). The CDR3 has 15 amino acids. The CDR3 nucleotides are TGCGCCAGCAGTGAGTCCGGGGGGTTATACAATGAGCAGTTCTTC. Translated, it gives CASSESGGLYNEQFF.